These T cell receptor beta chains were read from a single sample in a study of OX40 agonist ivuxolimab in advanced cancers. Measured with immunoSEQ multiplex PCR; TCRdb has only the in-frame clones, and not every one. The sample carries around 80,000 clones, around 86% recorded once. The sequenced sample was CD4+ or CD8+ T cells sorted from blood, obtained in a trial of the OX40 agonist ivuxolimab. These receptors originate from an adult with an advanced solid tumor such as melanoma, head and neck, liver or kidney cancer. Both conserved end residues are part of each CDR3. The D gene is left open where the match is weak. Only some rows state a clone size, as once, few, many or a class for expanded clones.

cdr3_nt: TGTGCCAGCAGCCCGTTGGACCCCCCAGAGACCCAGTACTTC
cdr3_aa: CASSPLDPPETQYF
clone_size: NA
d_call: NA
j_call: TRBJ2-5
v_call: TRBV27

cdr3_nt: TGTGCCACCAGCAGAGGGGGCCAACGGAATGAGCAGTTCTTC
cdr3_aa: CATSRGGQRNEQFF
clone_size: NA
d_call: NA
j_call: TRBJ2-1
v_call: TRBV15

cdr3_nt: TGTGCCAGCAGCGTAGGTGGGACAGGGAGGCAGTACTTC
cdr3_aa: CASSVGGTGRQYF
clone_size: NA
d_call: TRBD1
j_call: TRBJ2-7
v_call: TRBV9

cdr3_nt: TGTGCCAGTAGTATAACAGGGGGCACGGATGAGCAGTTCTTC
cdr3_aa: CASSITGGTDEQFF
clone_size: NA
d_call: TRBD1
j_call: TRBJ2-1
v_call: TRBV19

cdr3_nt: TGTGCCAGCGGCACTAACCCTGGGGCCAACGTCCTGACTTTC
cdr3_aa: CASGTNPGANVLTF
clone_size: NA
d_call: NA
j_call: TRBJ2-6
v_call: TRBV2

cdr3_nt: TGTGCCAGCAGCTTAGAACTAGCGCAGGGAGATACGCAGTATTTT
cdr3_aa: CASSLELAQGDTQYF
clone_size: NA
d_call: TRBD2
j_call: TRBJ2-3
v_call: TRBV7-9

cdr3_nt: TGTGCCAGCAGCGTAGGCCCAAAAAGCGGGAGGGTCTTCTCTGGGGCCAACGTCCTGACTTTC
cdr3_aa: CASSVGPKSGRVFSGANVLTF
clone_size: few
d_call: TRBD2
j_call: TRBJ2-6
v_call: TRBV9

cdr3_nt: TGTGCCAGCACCCAGGGGGACAACTATGGCTACACCTTC
cdr3_aa: CASTQGDNYGYTF
clone_size: NA
d_call: TRBD1
j_call: TRBJ1-2
v_call: TRBV6-6

cdr3_nt: TGTGCCAGCAGCTTAGCCGGGCTAGCCGGCAATGAGCAGTTCTTC
cdr3_aa: CASSLAGLAGNEQFF
clone_size: NA
d_call: NA
j_call: TRBJ2-1
v_call: TRBV11-2

cdr3_nt: TGTGCCAGCAGCAAAGAGTGGTTGAAAGGGAGGACCCCCCGCCATTTGGCCGGGGAGCTGTTTTTT
cdr3_aa: CASSKEWLKGRTPRHLAGELFF
clone_size: NA
d_call: NA
j_call: TRBJ2-2
v_call: TRBV21-1

cdr3_nt: TGTGCCAGCAGTTTCGCCGGGACAGGGGGTTTATCTGGAAACACCATATATTTT
cdr3_aa: CASSFAGTGGLSGNTIYF
clone_size: NA
d_call: TRBD1
j_call: TRBJ1-3
v_call: TRBV27

cdr3_nt: TGTGCTAGTGGTTTGATAAGGGGGACTGAAGCTTTCTTT
cdr3_aa: CASGLIRGTEAFF
clone_size: NA
d_call: NA
j_call: TRBJ1-1
v_call: TRBV12-5

cdr3_nt: TGTGCCAGCAGCTTGGGTCCTAGGGACACTGAAGCTTTCTTT
cdr3_aa: CASSLGPRDTEAFF
clone_size: NA
d_call: NA
j_call: TRBJ1-1
v_call: TRBV5-6

cdr3_nt: TGTGCCAGCAGTGAAGGACAGGGAGAGACCCAGTACTTC
cdr3_aa: CASSEGQGETQYF
clone_size: NA
d_call: TRBD1
j_call: TRBJ2-5
v_call: TRBV6-1

cdr3_nt: TGTGCCATCCCGATCAGGACAGGGGAGGGAGATGGCTACACCTTC
cdr3_aa: CAIPIRTGEGDGYTF
clone_size: NA
d_call: TRBD1
j_call: TRBJ1-2
v_call: TRBV10-3

cdr3_nt: TGTGCCACTTCGCCGGGACAGATGAACACTGAAGCTTTCTTT
cdr3_aa: CATSPGQMNTEAFF
clone_size: NA
d_call: TRBD1
j_call: TRBJ1-1
v_call: TRBV10-3

cdr3_nt: TGTGCCAGCAGCCGGTCCCCGGGACAGGGGAGAAACACCATATATTTT
cdr3_aa: CASSRSPGQGRNTIYF
clone_size: NA
d_call: TRBD1
j_call: TRBJ1-3
v_call: TRBV11-3

cdr3_nt: TGTGCCAGCAGTTATATGCAGGCGTTGTACAACGAGCAGTACTTC
cdr3_aa: CASSYMQALYNEQYF
clone_size: once
d_call: NA
j_call: TRBJ2-7
v_call: TRBV6-5

cdr3_nt: TGTGCCAGCAGTTTACAAACAGGGGGAGGGCAGCCCCAGCATTTT
cdr3_aa: CASSLQTGGGQPQHF
clone_size: NA
d_call: TRBD1
j_call: TRBJ1-5
v_call: TRBV28

cdr3_nt: TGTGCCAGCAGTGAATGGGGCGGGGGTCCGGCTTTCTTT
cdr3_aa: CASSEWGGGPAFF
clone_size: NA
d_call: NA
j_call: TRBJ1-1
v_call: TRBV6-1

cdr3_nt: TGTGCCAGCAGCGTAGTTCCAGGAGTGAGGGAGACCCAGTACTTC
cdr3_aa: CASSVVPGVRETQYF
clone_size: NA
d_call: NA
j_call: TRBJ2-5
v_call: TRBV9

cdr3_nt: TGTGCCACCAGCCTGGATGACAGGGGGAAGCAGTCAGATACGCAGTATTTT
cdr3_aa: CATSLDDRGKQSDTQYF
clone_size: few
d_call: TRBD1
j_call: TRBJ2-3
v_call: TRBV15

cdr3_nt: TGTGCCTGGAGCCAACCTACTAAGGGGGTTGAAAAACTGTTTTTT
cdr3_aa: CAWSQPTKGVEKLFF
clone_size: NA
d_call: NA
j_call: TRBJ1-4
v_call: TRBV30

cdr3_nt: TGTGCCAGCAGCTTAGGGCGTGCTAATGAAAAACTGTTTTTT
cdr3_aa: CASSLGRANEKLFF
clone_size: NA
d_call: NA
j_call: TRBJ1-4
v_call: TRBV7-2

cdr3_nt: TGTGCCAGCTCCCCCGACAGGAGCTCCTACGAGCAGTACTTC
cdr3_aa: CASSPDRSSYEQYF
clone_size: NA
d_call: NA
j_call: TRBJ2-7
v_call: TRBV18

cdr3_nt: TGTGCCAGCAGTTACTCCGTTAGGGAGTTTGGAAACACCATATATTTT
cdr3_aa: CASSYSVREFGNTIYF
clone_size: NA
d_call: NA
j_call: TRBJ1-3
v_call: TRBV6-6

cdr3_nt: TGTGCCTGGAAAACTTCTTTCACTGAAGCTTTCTTT
cdr3_aa: CAWKTSFTEAFF
clone_size: NA
d_call: NA
j_call: TRBJ1-1
v_call: TRBV30

cdr3_nt: TGTGCCAGCAGCTTGGTTCTAGCGGGGACCGGGGAGCTGTTTTTT
cdr3_aa: CASSLVLAGTGELFF
clone_size: NA
d_call: TRBD2
j_call: TRBJ2-2
v_call: TRBV5-4

cdr3_nt: TGCGCCAGCAGCCACATCGGGACAGCCTCTGGAAACACCATATATTTT
cdr3_aa: CASSHIGTASGNTIYF
clone_size: NA
d_call: TRBD1
j_call: TRBJ1-3
v_call: TRBV4-1

cdr3_nt: TGTGCCAGCTCACCACCCCTACCTGCCGATACGCAGTATTTT
cdr3_aa: CASSPPLPADTQYF
clone_size: NA
d_call: NA
j_call: TRBJ2-3
v_call: TRBV18

cdr3_nt: TGTGCCAGCAGCCTAGGACTGGACTATGGCTACACCTTC
cdr3_aa: CASSLGLDYGYTF
clone_size: NA
d_call: NA
j_call: TRBJ1-2
v_call: TRBV11-3

cdr3_nt: TGTGCCAGCAGAGTAGGGACAGGGCGGAACACTGAAGCTTTCTTT
cdr3_aa: CASRVGTGRNTEAFF
clone_size: NA
d_call: TRBD1
j_call: TRBJ1-1
v_call: TRBV2

cdr3_nt: TGCGCCAGCAGCCAAGATCATGTCGATAACTATGGCTACACCTTC
cdr3_aa: CASSQDHVDNYGYTF
clone_size: NA
d_call: NA
j_call: TRBJ1-2
v_call: TRBV4-1

cdr3_nt: TGCAGCGTTTCGTCCGGCCGAGGCACTGAAGCTTTCTTT
cdr3_aa: CSVSSGRGTEAFF
clone_size: NA
d_call: NA
j_call: TRBJ1-1
v_call: TRBV29-1

cdr3_nt: TGTGCCAGCAGCTTAGGAGACCACCATATAACGAACACCGGGGAGCTGTTTTTT
cdr3_aa: CASSLGDHHITNTGELFF
clone_size: NA
d_call: NA
j_call: TRBJ2-2
v_call: TRBV7-2

cdr3_nt: TGTGCCAGCAGCTTCTCAGTGAACACTGAAGCTTTCTTT
cdr3_aa: CASSFSVNTEAFF
clone_size: NA
d_call: NA
j_call: TRBJ1-1
v_call: TRBV7-2

cdr3_nt: TGTGCCAGCAGCTTATGGGGAGGGAGCGGGAGCACCGGGGAGCTGTTTTTT
cdr3_aa: CASSLWGGSGSTGELFF
clone_size: NA
d_call: TRBD2
j_call: TRBJ2-2
v_call: TRBV7-6

cdr3_nt: TGTGCCTGGAGTATTGGTCGCGAGCAGTACTTC
cdr3_aa: CAWSIGREQYF
clone_size: NA
d_call: NA
j_call: TRBJ2-7
v_call: TRBV30

cdr3_nt: TGTGCCAGCAGCCTAAACAGGGGAGGAAACTATGGCTACACCTTC
cdr3_aa: CASSLNRGGNYGYTF
clone_size: NA
d_call: TRBD1
j_call: TRBJ1-2
v_call: TRBV11-3

cdr3_nt: TGTGCCAGCAGTCGGACTAGCGGGGGCGATACGCAGTATTTT
cdr3_aa: CASSRTSGGDTQYF
clone_size: NA
d_call: TRBD2
j_call: TRBJ2-3
v_call: TRBV6-4

cdr3_nt: TGTGCCAGCAGTTCACTAGCGGGAGGGAGGTACGAGCAGTACTTC
cdr3_aa: CASSSLAGGRYEQYF
clone_size: NA
d_call: TRBD2
j_call: TRBJ2-7
v_call: TRBV27

cdr3_nt: TGTGCCACCAGCAGAGGGGTGAGCGGGAGGGTCATTGCAGATACGCAGTATTTT
cdr3_aa: CATSRGVSGRVIADTQYF
clone_size: NA
d_call: TRBD2
j_call: TRBJ2-3
v_call: TRBV15

cdr3_nt: TGCAGCGGGAAACCAGGGGGCAACACCGGGGAGCTGTTTTTT
cdr3_aa: CSGKPGGNTGELFF
clone_size: once
d_call: TRBD1
j_call: TRBJ2-2
v_call: TRBV29-1

cdr3_nt: TGTGCCATCAGAAAGACAGGAGACCTCTCCTACGAGCAGTACTTC
cdr3_aa: CAIRKTGDLSYEQYF
clone_size: NA
d_call: NA
j_call: TRBJ2-7
v_call: TRBV10-3

cdr3_nt: TGTGCCAGCAGCTTGTCTTGGGGACAGAATGAAAAACTGTTTTTT
cdr3_aa: CASSLSWGQNEKLFF
clone_size: NA
d_call: TRBD1
j_call: TRBJ1-4
v_call: TRBV5-4

cdr3_nt: TGCGCCAGCAGCTTGGGGACAAGAAGCCTTTGGAACACTGAAGCTTTCTTT
cdr3_aa: CASSLGTRSLWNTEAFF
clone_size: few
d_call: NA
j_call: TRBJ1-1
v_call: TRBV5-1

cdr3_nt: TGCGCCAGCAGCTTATTAGCGGGGGGCCCCCAAGAGACCCAGTACTTC
cdr3_aa: CASSLLAGGPQETQYF
clone_size: NA
d_call: TRBD2
j_call: TRBJ2-5
v_call: TRBV5-1

cdr3_nt: TGTGCCAGCCGTAGACAGGGTCTTACTGGGGCCAACGTCCTGACTTTC
cdr3_aa: CASRRQGLTGANVLTF
clone_size: NA
d_call: TRBD1
j_call: TRBJ2-6
v_call: TRBV19

cdr3_nt: TGTGCCAGCGCATCGCGCGGGACAGGGGTTCATGGCTACACCTTC
cdr3_aa: CASASRGTGVHGYTF
clone_size: NA
d_call: TRBD1
j_call: TRBJ1-2
v_call: TRBV11-3

cdr3_nt: TGTGCCAGCAGCGGAGGAGGGAGTATTGCTGAAGCTTTCTTT
cdr3_aa: CASSGGGSIAEAFF
clone_size: NA
d_call: NA
j_call: TRBJ1-1
v_call: TRBV5-4

cdr3_nt: TGTGCCAGCAGCTCTAGGGGAGGGGTCCGGCCGGCGTGCACTGAAGCTTTCTTT
cdr3_aa: CASSSRGGVRPACTEAFF
clone_size: NA
d_call: NA
j_call: TRBJ1-1
v_call: TRBV11-3

cdr3_nt: TGCAGCGTTGATTGGCAGGGACGGGACACTGAAGCTTTCTTT
cdr3_aa: CSVDWQGRDTEAFF
clone_size: NA
d_call: NA
j_call: TRBJ1-1
v_call: TRBV29-1

cdr3_nt: TGTGCCAGCAGTTTGGGTAGCGGGAGTATTTACGAGCAGTACTTC
cdr3_aa: CASSLGSGSIYEQYF
clone_size: NA
d_call: TRBD2
j_call: TRBJ2-7
v_call: TRBV27